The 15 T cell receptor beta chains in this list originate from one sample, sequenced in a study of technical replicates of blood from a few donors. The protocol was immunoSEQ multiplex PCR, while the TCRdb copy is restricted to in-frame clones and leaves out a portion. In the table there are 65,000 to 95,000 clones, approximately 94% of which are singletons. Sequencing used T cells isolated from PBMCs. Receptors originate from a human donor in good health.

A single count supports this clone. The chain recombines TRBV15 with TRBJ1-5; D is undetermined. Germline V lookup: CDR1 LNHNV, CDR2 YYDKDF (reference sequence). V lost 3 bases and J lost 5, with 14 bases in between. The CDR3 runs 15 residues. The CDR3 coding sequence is TGTGCCACCAGCAGGCGGGAGTCCCTCGATCAGCCCCAGCATTTT. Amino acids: CATSRRESLDQPQHF.

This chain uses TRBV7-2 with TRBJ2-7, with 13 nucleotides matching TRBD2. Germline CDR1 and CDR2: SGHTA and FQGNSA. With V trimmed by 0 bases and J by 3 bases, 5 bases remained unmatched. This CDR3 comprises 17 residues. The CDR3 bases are TGTGCCAGCAGCTTAGCTTCGACTAGCGGGAGGAACTACGAGCAGTACTTC. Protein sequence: CASSLASTSGRNYEQYF. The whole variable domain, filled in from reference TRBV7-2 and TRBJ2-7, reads GAGVSQSPSNKVTEKGKDVELRCDPISGHTALYWYRQSLGQGLEFLIYFQGNSAPDKSGLPSDRFSAERTGGSVSTLTIQRTQQEDSAVYLCASSLASTSGRNYEQYFGPGTRLTVT.

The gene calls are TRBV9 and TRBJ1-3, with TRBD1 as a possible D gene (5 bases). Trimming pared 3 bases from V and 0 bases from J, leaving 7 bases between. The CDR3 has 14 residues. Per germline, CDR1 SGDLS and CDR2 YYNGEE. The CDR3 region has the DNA TGTGCCAGCAGCGAGGGGAACTCTGGAAACACCATATATTTT. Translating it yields CASSEGNSGNTIYF. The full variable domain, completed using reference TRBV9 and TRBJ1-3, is DSGVTQTPKHLITATGQRVTLRCSPRSGDLSVYWYQQSLDQGLQFLIQYYNGEERAKGNILERFSAQQFPDLHSELNLSSLELGDSALYFCASSEGNSGNTIYFGEGSWLTVV.

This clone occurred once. The CDR3 reads CASSYRDSEFF. CDR3 nucleotides: TGCGCCAGCAGCTACCGGGACAGCGAGTTCTTC. The chain uses TRBV5-1 and TRBJ2-1, with 7 bases lining up with TRBD1. The CDR3 runs to 11 residues. With V trimmed by 3 bases and J by 14 bases, 5 bases remained unmatched. Looked up from germline, CDR1 is SGHRS and CDR2 is YFSETQ.

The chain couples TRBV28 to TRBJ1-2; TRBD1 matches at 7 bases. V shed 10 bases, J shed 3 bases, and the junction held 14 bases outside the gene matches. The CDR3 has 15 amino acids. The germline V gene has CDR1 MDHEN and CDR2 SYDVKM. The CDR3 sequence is CATARDRYGYYGYTF. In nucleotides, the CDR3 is TGTGCCACCGCCCGGGACAGATACGGTTACTATGGCTACACCTTC.

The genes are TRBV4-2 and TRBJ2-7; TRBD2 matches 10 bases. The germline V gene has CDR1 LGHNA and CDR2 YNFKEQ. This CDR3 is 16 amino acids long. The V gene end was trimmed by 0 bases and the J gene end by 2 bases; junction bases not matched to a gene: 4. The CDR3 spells CASSQEWGLATYEQYF. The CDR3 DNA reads TGTGCCAGCAGCCAAGAATGGGGACTAGCGACCTACGAGCAGTACTTC.

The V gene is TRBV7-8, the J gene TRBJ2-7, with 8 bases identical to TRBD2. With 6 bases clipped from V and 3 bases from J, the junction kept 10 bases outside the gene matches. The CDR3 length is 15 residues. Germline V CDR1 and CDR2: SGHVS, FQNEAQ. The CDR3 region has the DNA TGTGCCAGCAGGGGCGGAGCGGGAGCTAACTACGAGCAGTACTTC. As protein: CASRGGAGANYEQYF.

The CDR3 DNA follows: TGTGCCAGCAGCCCATCCGGGATCGTGGCAGATACGCAGTATTTT. This sequence encodes CASSPSGIVADTQYF. This chain joins TRBV7-8 and TRBJ2-3; perhaps TRBD2 as D (5 bases). The V end was cut by 5 bases, the J end by 4 bases, with 16 bases between. The germline gives CDR1 SGHVS, CDR2 FQNEAQ. The CDR3 length is 15 residues.

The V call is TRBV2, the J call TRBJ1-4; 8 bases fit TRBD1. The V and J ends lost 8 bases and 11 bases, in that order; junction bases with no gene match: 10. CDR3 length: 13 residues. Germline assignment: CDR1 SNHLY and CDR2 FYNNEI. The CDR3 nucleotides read TGTGCCAGCCACACCCGACAGGGGACCAAACTGTTTTTT. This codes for CASHTRQGTKLFF. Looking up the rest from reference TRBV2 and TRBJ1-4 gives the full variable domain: EPEVTQTPSHQVTQMGQEVILRCVPISNHLYFYWYRQILGQKVEFLVSFYNNEISEKSEIFDDQFSVERPDGSNFTLKIRSTKLEDSAMYFCASHTRQGTKLFFGSGTQLSVL.

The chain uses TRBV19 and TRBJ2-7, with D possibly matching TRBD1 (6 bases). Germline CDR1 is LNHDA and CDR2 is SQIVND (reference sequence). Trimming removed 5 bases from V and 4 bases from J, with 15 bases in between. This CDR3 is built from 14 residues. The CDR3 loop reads CASSPPGHIYEQYF. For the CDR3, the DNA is TGTGCCAGTAGTCCCCCGGGACACATTTACGAGCAGTACTTC.

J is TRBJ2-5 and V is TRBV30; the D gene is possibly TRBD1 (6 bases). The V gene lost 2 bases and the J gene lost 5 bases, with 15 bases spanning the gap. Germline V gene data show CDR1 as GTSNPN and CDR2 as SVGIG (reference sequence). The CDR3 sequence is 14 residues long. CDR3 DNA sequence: TGTGCCTGGAGTCCCGGGACACCGCTCGAGACCCAGTACTTC. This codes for CAWSPGTPLETQYF.

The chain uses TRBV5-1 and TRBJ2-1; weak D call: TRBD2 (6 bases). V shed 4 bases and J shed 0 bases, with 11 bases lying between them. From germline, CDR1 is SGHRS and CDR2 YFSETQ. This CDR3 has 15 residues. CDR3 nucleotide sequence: TGCGCCAGCAGCCCCGGGACTCACTCCTACAATGAGCAGTTCTTC. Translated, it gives CASSPGTHSYNEQFF.

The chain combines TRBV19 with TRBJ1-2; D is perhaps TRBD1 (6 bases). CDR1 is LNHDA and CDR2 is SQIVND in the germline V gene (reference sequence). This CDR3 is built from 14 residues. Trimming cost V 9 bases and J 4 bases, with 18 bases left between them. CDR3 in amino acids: CASTPDRTLYGYTF. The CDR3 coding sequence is TGTGCCAGCACCCCCGACAGGACCCTCTATGGCTACACCTTC. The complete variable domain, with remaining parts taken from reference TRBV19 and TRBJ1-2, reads DGGITQSPKYLFRKEGQNVTLSCEQNLNHDAMYWYRQDPGQGLRLIYYSQIVNDFQKGDIAEGYSVSREKKESFPLTVTSAQKNPTAFYLCASTPDRTLYGYTFGSGTRLTVV.

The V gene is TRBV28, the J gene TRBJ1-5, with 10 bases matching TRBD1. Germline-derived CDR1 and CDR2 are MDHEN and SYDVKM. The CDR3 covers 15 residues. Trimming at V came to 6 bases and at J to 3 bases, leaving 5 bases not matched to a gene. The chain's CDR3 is CASSRGTGVNQPQHF. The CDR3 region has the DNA TGTGCCAGCAGCCGCGGGACAGGGGTCAATCAGCCCCAGCATTTT.

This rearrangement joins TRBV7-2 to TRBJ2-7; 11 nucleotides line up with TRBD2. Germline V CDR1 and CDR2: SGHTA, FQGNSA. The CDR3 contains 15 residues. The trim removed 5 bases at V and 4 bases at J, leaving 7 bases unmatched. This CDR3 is CASSPTLAGVYEQYF. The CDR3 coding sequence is TGTGCCAGCAGCCCCACACTAGCGGGAGTATACGAGCAGTACTTC.